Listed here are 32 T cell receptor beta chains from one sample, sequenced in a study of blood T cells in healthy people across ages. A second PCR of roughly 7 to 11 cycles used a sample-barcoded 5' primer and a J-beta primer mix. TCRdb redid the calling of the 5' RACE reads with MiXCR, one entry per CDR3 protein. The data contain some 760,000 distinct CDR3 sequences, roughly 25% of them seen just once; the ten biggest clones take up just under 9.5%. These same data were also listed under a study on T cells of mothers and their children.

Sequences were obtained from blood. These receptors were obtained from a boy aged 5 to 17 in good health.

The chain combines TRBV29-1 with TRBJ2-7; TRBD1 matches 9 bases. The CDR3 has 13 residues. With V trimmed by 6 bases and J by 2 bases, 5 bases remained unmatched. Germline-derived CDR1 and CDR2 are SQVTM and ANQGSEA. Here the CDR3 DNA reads TGCAGCGTGGGGGGACAGGGAGCCTACGAGCAGTACTTC. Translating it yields CSVGGQGAYEQYF.

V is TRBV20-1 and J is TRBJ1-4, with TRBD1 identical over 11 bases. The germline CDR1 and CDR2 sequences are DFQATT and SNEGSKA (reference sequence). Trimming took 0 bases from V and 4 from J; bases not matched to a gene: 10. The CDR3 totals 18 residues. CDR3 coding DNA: TGCAGTGCTAGAGATTTAAGAGGACAGGGGGCGGGTAATGAAAAACTGTTTTTT. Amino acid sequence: CSARDLRGQGAGNEKLFF.

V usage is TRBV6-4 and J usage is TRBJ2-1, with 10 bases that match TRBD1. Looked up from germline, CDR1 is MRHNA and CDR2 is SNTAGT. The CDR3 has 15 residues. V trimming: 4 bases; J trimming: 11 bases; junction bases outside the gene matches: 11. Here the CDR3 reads CASSASTGGAFKQFF. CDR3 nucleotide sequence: TGTGCCAGCAGTGCCTCGACAGGGGGCGCATTCAAGCAGTTCTTC.

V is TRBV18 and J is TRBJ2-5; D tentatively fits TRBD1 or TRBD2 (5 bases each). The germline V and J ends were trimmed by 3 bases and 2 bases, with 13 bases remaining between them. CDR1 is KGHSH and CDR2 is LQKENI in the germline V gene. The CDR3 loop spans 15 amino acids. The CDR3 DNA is TGTGCCAGCTCACCTTTTGGGGACGGACAAGAGACCCAGTACTTC. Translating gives CASSPFGDGQETQYF.

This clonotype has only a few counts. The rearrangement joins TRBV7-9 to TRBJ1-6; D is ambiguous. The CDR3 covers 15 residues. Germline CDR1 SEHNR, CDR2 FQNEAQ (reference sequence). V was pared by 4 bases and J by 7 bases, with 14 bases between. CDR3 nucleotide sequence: TGTGCCAGCAGCTCCTCAGGTTCTTCAAATTCACCCCTCCACTTT. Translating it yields CASSSSGSSNSPLHF.

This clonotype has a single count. DNA of the CDR3: TGCAGTGCCATAGCTAGCGGGAGCTACGAGCAGTACTTC. Its protein is CSAIASGSYEQYF. This chain connects TRBV20-1 to TRBJ2-7; TRBD2 aligns across 10 bases. V lost 6 bases to trimming and J lost 3 bases; unmatched junction nucleotides: 5. This CDR3 has 13 amino acids. Germline assignment: CDR1 DFQATT and CDR2 SNEGSKA (reference sequence).

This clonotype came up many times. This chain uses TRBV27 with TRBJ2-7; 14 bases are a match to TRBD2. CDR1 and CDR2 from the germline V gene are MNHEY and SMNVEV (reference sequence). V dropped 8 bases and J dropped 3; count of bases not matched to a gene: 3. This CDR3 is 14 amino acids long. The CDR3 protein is CASRGLAGGYEQYF. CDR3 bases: TGTGCCAGCCGTGGACTAGCGGGAGGCTACGAGCAGTACTTC.

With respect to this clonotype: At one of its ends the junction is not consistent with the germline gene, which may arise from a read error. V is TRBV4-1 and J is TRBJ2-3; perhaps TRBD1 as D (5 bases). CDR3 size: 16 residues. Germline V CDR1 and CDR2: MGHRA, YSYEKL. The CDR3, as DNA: TGCGCCAGCAGCCAAGTAAACTTAGTCAGCACAGGTACGCAGTATTTT. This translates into CASSQVNLVSTGTQYF.

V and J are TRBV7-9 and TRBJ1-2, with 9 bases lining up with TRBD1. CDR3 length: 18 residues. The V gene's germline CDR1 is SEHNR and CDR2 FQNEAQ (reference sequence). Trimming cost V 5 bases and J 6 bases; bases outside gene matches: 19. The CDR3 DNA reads TGTGCCAGCAGCCTTAGTCTAAGTCCCGGGACAGGGATCCATGGCTACACCTTC. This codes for CASSLSLSPGTGIHGYTF.

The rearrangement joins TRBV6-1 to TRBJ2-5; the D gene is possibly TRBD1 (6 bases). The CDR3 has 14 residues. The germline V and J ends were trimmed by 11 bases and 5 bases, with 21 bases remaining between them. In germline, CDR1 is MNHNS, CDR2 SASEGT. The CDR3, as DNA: TGTGCCGCCGGTATAAACAGGGCCAGGGAGACCCAGTACTTC. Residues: CAAGINRARETQYF.

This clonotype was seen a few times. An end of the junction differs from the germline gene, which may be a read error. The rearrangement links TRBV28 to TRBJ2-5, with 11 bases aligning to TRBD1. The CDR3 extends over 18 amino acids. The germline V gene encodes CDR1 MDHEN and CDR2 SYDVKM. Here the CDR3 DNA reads TGCGCCAGCAGCCCCCGGTGGACAGGGGGCGACTGGGAAGAGACCCAGTACTTC. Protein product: CASSPRWTGGDWEETQYF.

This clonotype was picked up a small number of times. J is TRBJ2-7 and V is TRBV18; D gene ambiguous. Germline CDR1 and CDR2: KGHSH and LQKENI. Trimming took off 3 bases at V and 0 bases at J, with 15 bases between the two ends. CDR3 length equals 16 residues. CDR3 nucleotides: TGTGCCAGCTCACCTGTGTTCGGCGCGAGCTCCTACGAGCAGTACTTC. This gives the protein CASSPVFGASSYEQYF.

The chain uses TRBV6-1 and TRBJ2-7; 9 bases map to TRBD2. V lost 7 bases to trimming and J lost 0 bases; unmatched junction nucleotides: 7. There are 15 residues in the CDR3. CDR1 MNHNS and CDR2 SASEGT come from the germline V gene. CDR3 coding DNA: TGTGCCAGCAAAGTAAGACTAGCGGCCTCCTACGAGCAGTACTTC. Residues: CASKVRLAASYEQYF.

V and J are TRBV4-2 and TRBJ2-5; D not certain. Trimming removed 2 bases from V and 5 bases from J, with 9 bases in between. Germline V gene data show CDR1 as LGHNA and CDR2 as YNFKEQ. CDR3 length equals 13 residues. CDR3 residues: CASSQWYRETQYF. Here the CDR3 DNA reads TGTGCCAGCAGCCAATGGTATCGTGAGACCCAGTACTTC.

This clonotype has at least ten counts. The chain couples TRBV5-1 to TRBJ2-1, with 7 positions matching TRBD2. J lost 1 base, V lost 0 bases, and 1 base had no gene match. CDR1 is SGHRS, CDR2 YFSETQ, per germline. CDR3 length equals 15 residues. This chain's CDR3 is CASSLEAGSYNEQFF. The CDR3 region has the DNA TGCGCCAGCAGCTTGGAAGCGGGGTCCTACAATGAGCAGTTCTTC.

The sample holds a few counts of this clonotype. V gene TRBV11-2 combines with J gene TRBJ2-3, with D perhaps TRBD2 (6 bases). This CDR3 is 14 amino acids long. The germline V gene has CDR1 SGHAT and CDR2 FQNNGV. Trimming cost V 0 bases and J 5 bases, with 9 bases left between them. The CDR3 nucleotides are TGTGCCAGCAGCTTAGAACTAGCCGAAGATACGCAGTATTTT. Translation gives CASSLELAEDTQYF.

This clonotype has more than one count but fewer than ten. This chain's CDR3 is CASSQFILTYEQYF. CDR3 nucleotides: TGCGCCAGCAGCCAATTTATACTTACCTACGAGCAGTACTTC. The chain recombines TRBV4-1 with TRBJ2-7, with no clear D. Germline values: CDR1 MGHRA, CDR2 YSYEKL. V was pared by 2 bases and J by 2 bases, with 10 bases between. The CDR3 runs 14 residues.

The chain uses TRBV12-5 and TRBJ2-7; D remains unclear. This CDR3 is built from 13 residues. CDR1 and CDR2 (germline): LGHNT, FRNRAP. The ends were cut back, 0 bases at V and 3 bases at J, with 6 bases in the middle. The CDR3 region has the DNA TGTGCTAGTGGTTTGGTACCCCTCTACGAGCAGTACTTC. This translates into CASGLVPLYEQYF.

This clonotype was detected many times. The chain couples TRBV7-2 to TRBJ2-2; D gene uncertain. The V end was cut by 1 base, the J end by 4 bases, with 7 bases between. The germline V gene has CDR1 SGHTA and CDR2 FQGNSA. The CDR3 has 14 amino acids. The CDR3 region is CASSLVGFTGELFF. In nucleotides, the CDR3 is TGTGCCAGCAGCTTAGTAGGCTTCACCGGGGAGCTGTTTTTT.

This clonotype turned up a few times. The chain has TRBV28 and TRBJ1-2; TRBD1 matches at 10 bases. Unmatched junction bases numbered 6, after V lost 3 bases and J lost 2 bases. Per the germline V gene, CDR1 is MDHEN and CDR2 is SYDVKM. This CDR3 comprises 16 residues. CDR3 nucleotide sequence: TGTGCCAGCAGTTTGGGGACAGGGGCGCAAAACTATGGCTACACCTTC. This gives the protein CASSLGTGAQNYGYTF.

CDR3: CSATGTRHSEQYF. The CDR3 nucleotides are TGCAGTGCTACAGGGACAAGGCACTCCGAGCAGTACTTC. This rearrangement joins TRBV20-1 to TRBJ2-5; tentatively, D is TRBD1 (6 bases). The J call is doubtful: the DNA matches TRBJ2-7 better. The germline gives CDR1 DFQATT, CDR2 SNEGSKA (reference sequence). This CDR3 contains 13 residues.

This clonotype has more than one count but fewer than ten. For the CDR3, the DNA is TGCAGCGTGGCCCTTGGGGCCCGGAATGAGCAGTTCTTC. Encoded protein: CSVALGARNEQFF. The rearrangement links TRBV29-1 to TRBJ2-1; possibly TRBD1 for D (5 bases). CDR3 length equals 13 residues. The germline V and J ends were trimmed by 6 bases and 7 bases, with 16 bases remaining between them. Germline assignment: CDR1 SQVTM and CDR2 ANQGSEA.

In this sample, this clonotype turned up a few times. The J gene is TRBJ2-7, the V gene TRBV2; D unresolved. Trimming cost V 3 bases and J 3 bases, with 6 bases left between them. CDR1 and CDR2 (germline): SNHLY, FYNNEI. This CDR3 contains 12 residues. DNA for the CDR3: TGTGCCAGCAGTGATCTGCGCTACGAGCAGTACTTC. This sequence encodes CASSDLRYEQYF.

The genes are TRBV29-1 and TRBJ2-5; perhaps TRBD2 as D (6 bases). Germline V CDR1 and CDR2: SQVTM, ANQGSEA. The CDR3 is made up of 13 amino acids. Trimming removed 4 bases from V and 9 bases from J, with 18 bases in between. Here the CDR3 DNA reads TGCAGCGTTGGGGGAGGACGATCTATAGCCCAGTACTTC. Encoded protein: CSVGGGRSIAQYF.

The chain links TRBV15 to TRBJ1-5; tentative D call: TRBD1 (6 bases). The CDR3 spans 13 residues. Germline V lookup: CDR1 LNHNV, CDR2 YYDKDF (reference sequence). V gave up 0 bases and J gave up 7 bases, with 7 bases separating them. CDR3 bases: TGTGCCACCAGCAGAGATGGACAGCAGCCCCAGCATTTT. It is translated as CATSRDGQQPQHF.

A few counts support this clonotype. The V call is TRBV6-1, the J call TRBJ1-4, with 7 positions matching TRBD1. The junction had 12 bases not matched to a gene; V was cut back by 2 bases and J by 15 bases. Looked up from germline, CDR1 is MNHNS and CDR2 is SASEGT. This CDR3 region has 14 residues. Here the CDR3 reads CASSENDRVGILFF. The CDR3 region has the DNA TGTGCCAGCAGTGAAAACGACAGGGTTGGGATTTTGTTTTTT.

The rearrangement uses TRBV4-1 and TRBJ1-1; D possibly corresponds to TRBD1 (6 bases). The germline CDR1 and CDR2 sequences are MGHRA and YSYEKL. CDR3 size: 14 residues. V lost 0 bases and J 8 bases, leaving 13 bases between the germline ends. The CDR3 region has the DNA TGCGCCAGCAGCCAAGAAGGGGGATATACGGAAGCTTTCTTT. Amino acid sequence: CASSQEGGYTEAFF.

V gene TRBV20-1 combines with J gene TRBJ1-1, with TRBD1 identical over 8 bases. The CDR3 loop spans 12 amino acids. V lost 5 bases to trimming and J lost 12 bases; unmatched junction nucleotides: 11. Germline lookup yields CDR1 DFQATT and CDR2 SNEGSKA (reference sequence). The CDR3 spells CSAEDRAPLSFF. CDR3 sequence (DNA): TGCAGTGCTGAGGACAGGGCCCCCCTATCTTTCTTT.

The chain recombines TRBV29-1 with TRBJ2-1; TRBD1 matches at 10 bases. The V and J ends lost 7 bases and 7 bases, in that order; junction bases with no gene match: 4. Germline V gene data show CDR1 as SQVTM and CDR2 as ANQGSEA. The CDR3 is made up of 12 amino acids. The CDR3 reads CSAGTGENEQFF. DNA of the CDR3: TGCAGCGCCGGGACAGGGGAGAATGAGCAGTTCTTC.

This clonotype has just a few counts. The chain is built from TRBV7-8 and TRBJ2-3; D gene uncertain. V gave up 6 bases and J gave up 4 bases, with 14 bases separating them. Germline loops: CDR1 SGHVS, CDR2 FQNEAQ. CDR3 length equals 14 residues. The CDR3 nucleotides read TGTGCCAGCAGTTCTGAGCCGGTTCCAGATACGCAGTATTTT. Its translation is CASSSEPVPDTQYF.

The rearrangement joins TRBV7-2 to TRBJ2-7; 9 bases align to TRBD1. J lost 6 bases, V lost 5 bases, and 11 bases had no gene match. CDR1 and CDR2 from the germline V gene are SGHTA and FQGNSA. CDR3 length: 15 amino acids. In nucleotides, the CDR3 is TGTGCCAGCAGCCTCACCGGGACAGGGCCTTCCGAGCAGTACTTC. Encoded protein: CASSLTGTGPSEQYF.

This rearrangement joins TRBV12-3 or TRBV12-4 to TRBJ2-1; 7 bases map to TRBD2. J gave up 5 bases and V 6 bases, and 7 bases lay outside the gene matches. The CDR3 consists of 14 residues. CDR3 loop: CASRRAGLNNEQFF. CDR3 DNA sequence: TGTGCCAGCAGAAGAGCGGGACTCAACAATGAGCAGTTCTTC.